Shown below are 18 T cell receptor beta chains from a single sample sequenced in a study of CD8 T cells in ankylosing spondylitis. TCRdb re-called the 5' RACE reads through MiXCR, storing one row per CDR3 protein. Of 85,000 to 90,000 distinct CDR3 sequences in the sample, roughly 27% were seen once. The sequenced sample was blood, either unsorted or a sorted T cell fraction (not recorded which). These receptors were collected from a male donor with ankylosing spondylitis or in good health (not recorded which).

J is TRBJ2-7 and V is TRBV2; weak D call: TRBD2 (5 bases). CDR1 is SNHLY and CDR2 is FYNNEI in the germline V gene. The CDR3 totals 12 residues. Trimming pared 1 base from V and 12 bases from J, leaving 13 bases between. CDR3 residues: CASSEVIGLGYF. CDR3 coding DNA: TGTGCCAGCAGTGAAGTTATCGGACTTGGGTACTTC. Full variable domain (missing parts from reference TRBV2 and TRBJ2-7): EPEVTQTPSHQVTQMGQEVILRCVPISNHLYFYWYRQILGQKVEFLVSFYNNEISEKSEIFDDQFSVERPDGSNFTLKIRSTKLEDSAMYFCASSEVIGLGYFGPGTRLTVT.

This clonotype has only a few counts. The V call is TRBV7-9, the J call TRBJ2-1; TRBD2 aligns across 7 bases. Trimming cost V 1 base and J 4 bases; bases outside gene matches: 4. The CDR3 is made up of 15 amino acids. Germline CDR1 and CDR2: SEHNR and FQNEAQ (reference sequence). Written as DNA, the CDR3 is TGTGCCAGCAGCTTAGGGGGACTACATTACAATGAGCAGTTCTTC. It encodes CASSLGGLHYNEQFF.

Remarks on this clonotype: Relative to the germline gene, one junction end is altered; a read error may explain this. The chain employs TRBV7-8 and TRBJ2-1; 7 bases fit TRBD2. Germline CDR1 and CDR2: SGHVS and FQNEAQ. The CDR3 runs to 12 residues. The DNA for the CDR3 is TGTGCCAGCAGCTATAGCGCCGGGGACTACCTCTTC. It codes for CASSYSAGDYLF.

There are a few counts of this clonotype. CDR3 sequence reads: CASSASGIGLGRNTGELFF. The CDR3 nucleotides are TGTGCCAGCAGCGCGTCAGGGATTGGGTTGGGGAGAAACACCGGGGAGCTGTTTTTT. The J gene is TRBJ2-2, the V gene TRBV9, with D perhaps TRBD1 or TRBD2 (5 bases each). In germline, CDR1 is SGDLS, CDR2 YYNGEE. The CDR3 has 19 amino acids. The V end lost 3 bases, the J end lost 2 bases, and 23 bases lay between the germline ends.

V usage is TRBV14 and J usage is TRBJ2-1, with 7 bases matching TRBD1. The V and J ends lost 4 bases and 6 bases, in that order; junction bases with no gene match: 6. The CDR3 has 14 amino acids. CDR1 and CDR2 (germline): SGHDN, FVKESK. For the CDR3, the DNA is TGTGCCAGCAGCCTCCGGACAGGAAGCAATGAGCAGTTCTTC. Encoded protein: CASSLRTGSNEQFF.

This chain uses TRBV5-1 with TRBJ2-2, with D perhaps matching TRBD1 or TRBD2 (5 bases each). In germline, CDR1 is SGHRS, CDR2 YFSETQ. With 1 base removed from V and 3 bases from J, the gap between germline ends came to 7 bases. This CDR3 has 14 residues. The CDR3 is CASSLMGDTGELFF. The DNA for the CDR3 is TGCGCCAGCAGCTTGATGGGGGACACCGGGGAGCTGTTTTTT.

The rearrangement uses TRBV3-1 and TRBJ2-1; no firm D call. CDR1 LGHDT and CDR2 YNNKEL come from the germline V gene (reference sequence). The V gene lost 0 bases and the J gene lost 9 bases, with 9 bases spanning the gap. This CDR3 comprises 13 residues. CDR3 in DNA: TGTGCCAGCAGCCAAGATTTGGCGCGTGAGCAGTTCTTC. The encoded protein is CASSQDLAREQFF.

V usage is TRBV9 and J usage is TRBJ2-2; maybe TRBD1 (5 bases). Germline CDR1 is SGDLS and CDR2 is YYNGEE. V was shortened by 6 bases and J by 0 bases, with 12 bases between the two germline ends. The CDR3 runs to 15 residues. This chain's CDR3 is CASKAGATNTGELFF. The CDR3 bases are TGTGCCAGCAAAGCTGGGGCTACGAACACCGGGGAGCTGTTTTTT.

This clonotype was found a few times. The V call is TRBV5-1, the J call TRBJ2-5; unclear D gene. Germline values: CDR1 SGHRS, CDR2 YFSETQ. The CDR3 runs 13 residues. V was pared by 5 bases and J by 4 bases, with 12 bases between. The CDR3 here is CASRDGQRETQYF. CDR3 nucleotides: TGCGCCAGCAGGGATGGGCAGAGAGAGACCCAGTACTTC.

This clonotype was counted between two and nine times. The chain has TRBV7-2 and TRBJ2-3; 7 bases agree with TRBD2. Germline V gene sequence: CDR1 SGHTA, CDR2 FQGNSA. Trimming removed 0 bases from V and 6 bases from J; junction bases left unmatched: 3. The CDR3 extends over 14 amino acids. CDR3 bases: TGTGCCAGCAGCTTAGCTGGGGGGGGGGATACGCAGTATTTT. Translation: CASSLAGGGDTQYF. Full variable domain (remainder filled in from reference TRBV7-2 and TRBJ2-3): GAGVSQSPSNKVTEKGKDVELRCDPISGHTALYWYRQSLGQGLEFLIYFQGNSAPDKSGLPSDRFSAERTGGSVSTLTIQRTQQEDSAVYLCASSLAGGGDTQYFGPGTRLTVL.

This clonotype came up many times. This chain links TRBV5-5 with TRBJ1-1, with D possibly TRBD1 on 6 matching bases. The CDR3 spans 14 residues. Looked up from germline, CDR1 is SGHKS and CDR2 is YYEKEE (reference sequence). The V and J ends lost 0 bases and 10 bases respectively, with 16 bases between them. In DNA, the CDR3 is TGTGCCAGCAGCTTGGTATTAGGGGCCAGGGGAGCTTTCTTT. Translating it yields CASSLVLGARGAFF.

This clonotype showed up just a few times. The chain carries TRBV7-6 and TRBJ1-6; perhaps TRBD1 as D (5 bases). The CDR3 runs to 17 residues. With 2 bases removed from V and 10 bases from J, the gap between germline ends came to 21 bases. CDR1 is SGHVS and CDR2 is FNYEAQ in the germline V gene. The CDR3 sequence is CASSLRLAGAGGSPLHF. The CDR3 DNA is TGTGCCAGCAGCTTACGGTTGGCCGGGGCCGGTGGGTCACCCCTCCACTTT.

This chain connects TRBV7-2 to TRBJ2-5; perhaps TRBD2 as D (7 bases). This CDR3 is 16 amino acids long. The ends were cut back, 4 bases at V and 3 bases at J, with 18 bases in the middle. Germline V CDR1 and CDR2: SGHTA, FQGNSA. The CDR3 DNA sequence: TGTGCCAGCAGCTCCTGGGCTGGGGAGGGGGAAGAGACCCAGTACTTC. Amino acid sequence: CASSSWAGEGEETQYF.

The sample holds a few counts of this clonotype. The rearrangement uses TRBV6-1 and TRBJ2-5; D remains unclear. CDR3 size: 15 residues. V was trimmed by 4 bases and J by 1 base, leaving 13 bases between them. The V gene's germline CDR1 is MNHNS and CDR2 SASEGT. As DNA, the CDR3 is TGTGCCAGCAGTGCGATGACCGGTGGCCAAGAGACCCAGTACTTC. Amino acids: CASSAMTGGQETQYF.

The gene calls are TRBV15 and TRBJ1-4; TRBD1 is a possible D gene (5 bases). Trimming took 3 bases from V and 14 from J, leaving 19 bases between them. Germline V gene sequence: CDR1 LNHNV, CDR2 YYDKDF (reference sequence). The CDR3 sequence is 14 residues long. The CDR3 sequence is CATSSRRGPMSLFF. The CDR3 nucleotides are TGTGCCACCAGCAGCCGTCGGGGACCCATGTCGCTGTTTTTT.

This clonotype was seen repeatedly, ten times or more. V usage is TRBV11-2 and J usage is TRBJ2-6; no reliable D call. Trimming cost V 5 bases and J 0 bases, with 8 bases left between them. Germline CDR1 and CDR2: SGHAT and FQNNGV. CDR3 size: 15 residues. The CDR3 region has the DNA TGTGCCAGCAGCGACATTTACTCTGGGGCCAACGTCCTGACTTTC. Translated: CASSDIYSGANVLTF.

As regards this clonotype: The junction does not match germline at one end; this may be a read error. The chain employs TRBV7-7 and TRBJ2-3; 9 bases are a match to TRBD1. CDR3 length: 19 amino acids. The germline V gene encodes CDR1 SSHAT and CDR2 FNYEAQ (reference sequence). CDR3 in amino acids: CASTSTGTGTINLTDTQYF. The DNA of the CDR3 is TGTGCTAGCACCTCCACCGGGACAGGGACCATTAATCTCACAGATACGCAGTATTTT.

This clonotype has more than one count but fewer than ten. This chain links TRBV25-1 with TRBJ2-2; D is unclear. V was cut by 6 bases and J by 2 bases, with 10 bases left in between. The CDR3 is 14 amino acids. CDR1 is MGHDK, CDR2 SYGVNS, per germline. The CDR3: CASSPQANTGELFF. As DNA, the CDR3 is TGTGCCAGCAGCCCTCAAGCTAACACCGGGGAGCTGTTTTTT.